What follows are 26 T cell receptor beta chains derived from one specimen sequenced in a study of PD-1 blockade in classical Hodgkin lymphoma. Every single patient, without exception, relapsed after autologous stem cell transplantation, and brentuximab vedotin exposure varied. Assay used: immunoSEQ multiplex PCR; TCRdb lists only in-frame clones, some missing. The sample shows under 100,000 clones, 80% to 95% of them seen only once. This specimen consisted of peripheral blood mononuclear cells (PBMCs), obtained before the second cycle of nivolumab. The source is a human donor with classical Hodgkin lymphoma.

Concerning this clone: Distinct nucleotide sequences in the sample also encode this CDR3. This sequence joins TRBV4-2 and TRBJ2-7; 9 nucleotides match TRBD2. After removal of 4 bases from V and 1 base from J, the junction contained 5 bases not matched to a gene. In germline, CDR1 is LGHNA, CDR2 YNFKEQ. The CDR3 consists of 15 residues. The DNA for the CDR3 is TGTGCCAGCAGCCCAACTAGCGGGTCATCCTACGAGCAGTACTTC. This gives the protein CASSPTSGSSYEQYF.

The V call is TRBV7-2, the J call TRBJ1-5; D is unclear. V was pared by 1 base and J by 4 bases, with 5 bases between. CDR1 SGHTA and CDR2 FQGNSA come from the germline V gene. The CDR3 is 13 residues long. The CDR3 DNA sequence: TGTGCCAGCAGCTTAGTGCAGAATCAGCCCCAGCATTTT. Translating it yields CASSLVQNQPQHF.

As DNA, the CDR3 is TGCGCCAGCAGCTTGGGGGACAGGGTCAATCAGCCCCAGCATTTT. It specifies CASSLGDRVNQPQHF. The V gene is TRBV5-1, the J gene TRBJ1-5, with 9 bases fitting TRBD1. V dropped 0 bases and J dropped 3; count of bases not matched to a gene: 1. There are 15 residues in the CDR3. Looked up from germline, CDR1 is SGHRS and CDR2 is YFSETQ. Complete variable domain (other parts from reference TRBV5-1 and TRBJ1-5): KAGVTQTPRYLIKTRGQQVTLSCSPISGHRSVSWYQQTPGQGLQFLFEYFSETQRNKGNFPGRFSGRQFSNSRSEMNVSTLELGDSALYLCASSLGDRVNQPQHFGDGTRLSIL.

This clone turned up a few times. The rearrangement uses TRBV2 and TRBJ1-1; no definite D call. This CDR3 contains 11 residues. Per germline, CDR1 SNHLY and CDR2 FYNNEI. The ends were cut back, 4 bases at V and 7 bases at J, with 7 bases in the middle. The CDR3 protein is CASSGWSEAFF. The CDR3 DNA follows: TGTGCCAGCAGTGGATGGAGTGAAGCTTTCTTT.

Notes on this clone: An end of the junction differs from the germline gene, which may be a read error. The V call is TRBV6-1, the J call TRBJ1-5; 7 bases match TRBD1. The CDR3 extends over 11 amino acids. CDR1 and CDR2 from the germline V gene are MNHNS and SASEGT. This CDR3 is CASSANRGWRF. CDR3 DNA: TGTGCCAGCAGTGCTAACAGGGGTTGGCGTTTT.

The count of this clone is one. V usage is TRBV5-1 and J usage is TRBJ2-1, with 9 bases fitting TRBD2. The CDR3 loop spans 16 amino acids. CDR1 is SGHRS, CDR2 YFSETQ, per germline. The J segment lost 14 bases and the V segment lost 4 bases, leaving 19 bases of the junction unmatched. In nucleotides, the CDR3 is TGCGCCAGCAGCAACAGATTAGCGGGAGACCCACGGGATAAGTTCTTC. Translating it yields CASSNRLAGDPRDKFF.

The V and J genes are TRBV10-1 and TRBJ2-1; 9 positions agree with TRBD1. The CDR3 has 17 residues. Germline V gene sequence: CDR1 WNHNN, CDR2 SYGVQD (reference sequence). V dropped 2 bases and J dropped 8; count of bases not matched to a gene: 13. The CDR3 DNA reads TGCGCCAGCAGTGAGAGATTGGGGACAGGGTCGCGGGATGAGCAGTTCTTC. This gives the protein CASSERLGTGSRDEQFF.

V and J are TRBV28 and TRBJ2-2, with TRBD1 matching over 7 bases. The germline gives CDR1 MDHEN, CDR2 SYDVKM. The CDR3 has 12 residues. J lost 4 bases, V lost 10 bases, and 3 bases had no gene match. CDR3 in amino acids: CAMSGGTGELFF. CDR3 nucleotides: TGTGCCATGTCAGGGGGCACCGGGGAGCTGTTTTTT.

The CDR3: CASSMVQGHGRNQPQHF. The CDR3 nucleotides read TGTGCCAGTAGTATGGTCCAGGGCCATGGGAGAAATCAGCCCCAGCATTTT. The chain is built from TRBV19 and TRBJ1-5; weak D call: TRBD1 (5 bases). Trimming pared 3 bases from V and 4 bases from J, leaving 19 bases between. CDR3 length equals 17 residues. Germline V CDR1 and CDR2: LNHDA, SQIVND (reference sequence).

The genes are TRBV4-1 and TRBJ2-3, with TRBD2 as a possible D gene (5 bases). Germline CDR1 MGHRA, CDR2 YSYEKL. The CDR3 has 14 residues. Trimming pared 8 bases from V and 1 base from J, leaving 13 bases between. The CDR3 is CASRWAGGTDTQYF. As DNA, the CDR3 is TGCGCCAGCCGATGGGCGGGTGGCACAGATACGCAGTATTTT.

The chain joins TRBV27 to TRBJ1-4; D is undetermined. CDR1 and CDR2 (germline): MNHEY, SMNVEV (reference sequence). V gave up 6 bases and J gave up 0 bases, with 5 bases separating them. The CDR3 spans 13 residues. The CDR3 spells CASRGATNEKLFF. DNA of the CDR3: TGTGCCAGCAGGGGAGCAACTAATGAAAAACTGTTTTTT.

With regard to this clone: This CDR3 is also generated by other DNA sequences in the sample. CDR3 region: CASSSRRDSSYNEQFF. The CDR3 DNA reads as TGTGCCAGCAGTAGTCGGAGAGACAGCTCCTACAATGAGCAGTTCTTC. The chain carries TRBV28 and TRBJ2-1, with a tentative D call TRBD1 (5 bases). The CDR3 contains 16 residues. Trimming removed 5 bases from V and 0 bases from J, with 14 bases in between. Germline V gives CDR1 MDHEN, CDR2 SYDVKM.

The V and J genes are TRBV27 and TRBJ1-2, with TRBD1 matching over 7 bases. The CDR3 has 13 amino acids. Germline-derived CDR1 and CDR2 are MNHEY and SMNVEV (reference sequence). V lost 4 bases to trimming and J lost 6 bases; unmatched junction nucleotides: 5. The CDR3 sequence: CASSSTGADGYTF. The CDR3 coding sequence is TGTGCCAGCAGTTCAACAGGGGCTGATGGCTACACCTTC.

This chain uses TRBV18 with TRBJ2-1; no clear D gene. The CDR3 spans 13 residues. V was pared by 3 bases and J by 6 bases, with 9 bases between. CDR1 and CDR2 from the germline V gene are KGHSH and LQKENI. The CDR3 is CASSPKSRNEQFF. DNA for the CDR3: TGTGCCAGCTCACCCAAGAGCCGCAATGAGCAGTTCTTC.

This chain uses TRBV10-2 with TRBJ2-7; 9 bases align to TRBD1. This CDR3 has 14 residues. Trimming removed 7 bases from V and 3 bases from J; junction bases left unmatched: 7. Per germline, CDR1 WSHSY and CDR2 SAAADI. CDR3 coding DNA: TGCGCCAGCATAACCGGGACAGGGCTCTACGAGCAGTACTTC. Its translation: CASITGTGLYEQYF.

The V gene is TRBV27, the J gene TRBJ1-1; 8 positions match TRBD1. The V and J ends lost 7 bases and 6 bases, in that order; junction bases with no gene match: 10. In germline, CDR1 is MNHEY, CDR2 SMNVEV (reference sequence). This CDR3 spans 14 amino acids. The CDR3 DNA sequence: TGTGCCAGCATCAAGCAGGGGGCGAGGGCTGAAGCTTTCTTT. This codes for CASIKQGARAEAFF.

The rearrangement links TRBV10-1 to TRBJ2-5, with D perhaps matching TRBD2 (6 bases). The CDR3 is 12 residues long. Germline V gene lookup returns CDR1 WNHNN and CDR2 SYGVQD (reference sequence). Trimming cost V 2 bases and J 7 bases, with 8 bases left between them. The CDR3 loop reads CASSEQGGTQYF. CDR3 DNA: TGCGCCAGCAGTGAGCAGGGAGGGACCCAGTACTTC.

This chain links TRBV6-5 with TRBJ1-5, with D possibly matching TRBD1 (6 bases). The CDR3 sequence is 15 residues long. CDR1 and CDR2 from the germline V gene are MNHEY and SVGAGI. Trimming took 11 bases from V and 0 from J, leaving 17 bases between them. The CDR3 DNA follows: TGTGCCTCCTTCCAGGGGACCTATAGCAATCAGCCCCAGCATTTT. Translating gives CASFQGTYSNQPQHF.

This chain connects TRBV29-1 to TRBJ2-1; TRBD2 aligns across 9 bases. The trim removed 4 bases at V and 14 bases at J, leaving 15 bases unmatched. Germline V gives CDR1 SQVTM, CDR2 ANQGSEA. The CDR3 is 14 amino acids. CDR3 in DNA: TGCAGCGTTGCGGCGCCTAGCGGGACTCCCTCGGAGTTCTTC. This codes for CSVAAPSGTPSEFF.

The CDR3: CAVRNRGNTEAFF. DNA of the CDR3: TGTGCCGTGAGGAACAGGGGGAACACTGAAGCTTTCTTT. This rearrangement joins TRBV6-5 to TRBJ1-1, with TRBD1 matching 7 bases. The J segment lost 1 base and the V segment lost 11 bases, leaving 7 bases of the junction unmatched. The CDR3 loop spans 13 amino acids. CDR1 is MNHEY and CDR2 is SVGAGI in the germline V gene.

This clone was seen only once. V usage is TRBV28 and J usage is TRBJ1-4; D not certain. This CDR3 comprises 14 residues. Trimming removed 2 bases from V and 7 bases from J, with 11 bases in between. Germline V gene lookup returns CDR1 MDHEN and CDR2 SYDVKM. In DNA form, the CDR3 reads TGTGCCAGCAGTTTACGGGCGCGTAGTGAAAAACTGTTTTTT. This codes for CASSLRARSEKLFF.

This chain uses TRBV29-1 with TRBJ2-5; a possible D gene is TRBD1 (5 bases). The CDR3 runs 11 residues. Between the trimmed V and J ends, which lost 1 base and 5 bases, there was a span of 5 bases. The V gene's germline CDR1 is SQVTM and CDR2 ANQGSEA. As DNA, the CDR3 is TGCAGCGTTGAAGGGGGCGAGACCCAGTACTTC. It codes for CSVEGGETQYF.

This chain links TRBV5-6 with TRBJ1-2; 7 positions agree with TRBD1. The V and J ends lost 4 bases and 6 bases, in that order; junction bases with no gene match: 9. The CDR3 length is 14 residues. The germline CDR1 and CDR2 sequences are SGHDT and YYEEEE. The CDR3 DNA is TGTGCCAGCAGCCCCTGGGGAGGGGGCGATGGCTACACCTTC. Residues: CASSPWGGGDGYTF.

The CDR3 DNA reads TGTGCCAGTAGTATAGACGAGGGGATTAACTATGGCTACACCTTC. This encodes CASSIDEGINYGYTF. The J gene is TRBJ1-2, the V gene TRBV19; D is perhaps TRBD1 (5 bases). Trimming pared 0 bases from V and 1 base from J, leaving 9 bases between. The CDR3 runs to 15 residues. From germline, CDR1 is LNHDA and CDR2 SQIVND (reference sequence).

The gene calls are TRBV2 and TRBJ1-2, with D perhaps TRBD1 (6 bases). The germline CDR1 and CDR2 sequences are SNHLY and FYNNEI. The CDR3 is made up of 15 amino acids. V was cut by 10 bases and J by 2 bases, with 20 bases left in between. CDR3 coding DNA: TGTGCCACCTCTAACAGGGTTTCGGCGAACTATGGCTACACCTTC. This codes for CATSNRVSANYGYTF.

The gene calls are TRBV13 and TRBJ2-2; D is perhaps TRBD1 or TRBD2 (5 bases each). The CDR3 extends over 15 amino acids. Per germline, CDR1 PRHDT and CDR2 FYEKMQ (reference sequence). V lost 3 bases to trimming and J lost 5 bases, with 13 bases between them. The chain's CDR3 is CASSLGVMETGELFF. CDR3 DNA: TGTGCCAGCAGCTTGGGGGTTATGGAGACCGGGGAGCTGTTTTTT.